This T cell receptor beta chain comes out of a study of blood T cell repertoires in COVID-19. Study-level background: Researchers got acute and convalescent COVID-19 samples from the United States, Italy and Spain. The cDNA or gDNA used as material had been derived from T cells, B-cell-depleted T cells, or PBMCs.

As processed by the authors: By means of reference gene primer amplification, nucleated cell counts were estimated. Only in-frame clones appear in the TCRdb table, and some are missing; sequencing was by immunoSEQ multiplex PCR. That table is the source of V, J and clone size, and D and trimming were worked out from the DNA. This table holds around 190,000 clones, roughly three quarters found once. This CDR3 region has 16 residues. V lost 4 bases, J lost 7 bases, and 15 bases stayed unmatched. The V gene's germline CDR1 is SGHNT and CDR2 YENEEA. The sequencing input was peripheral blood. This chain links TRBV11-3 with TRBJ2-5, with 7 nucleotides matching TRBD1. The source of this sequence is a woman aged 45-60 years with active or convalescent COVID-19. The CDR3 DNA sequence: TGTGCCAGCAGCTACAGGGGTACCGGGCGAAGGGTGACCCAGTACTTC. Protein: CASSYRGTGRRVTQYF.